The rows below give T cell receptor beta chains drawn from one sample of a study. Each CDR3 protein gets one entry after TCRdb re-called the 5' RACE reads with MiXCR. In the table there are nearly 55,000 distinct CDR3 sequences, 15% to 20% of which are singletons. Sample: naive CD4+ T cells sorted from blood. These receptors all stem from a female donor with breast cancer. Both conserved end residues are part of each CDR3. Each record gives: CDR3 protein, CDR3 DNA, clone size, V gene, J gene, D gene. D genes are given only for firm matches. The size of a clone is reported for some rows only, either as once, few or many, or as a class for expanded clones.

CASSQGHLNTEAFF	TGTGCCAGCAGCCAGGGACATCTGAACACTGAAGCTTTCTTT	NA	TRBV3-1	TRBJ1-1	NA
CASSWGGGANTEAFF	TGCGCCAGCAGCTGGGGCGGTGGGGCGAACACTGAAGCTTTCTTT	NA	TRBV5-1	TRBJ1-1	NA
CSVGTDYNYGYTF	TGCAGCGTTGGCACTGACTATAACTATGGCTACACCTTC	few	TRBV29-1	TRBJ1-2	NA
CASGPGRSNQPQHF	TGTGCCAGCGGCCCGGGCCGGAGCAATCAGCCCCAGCATTTT	NA	TRBV6-1	TRBJ1-5	NA
CSARVNHLPTQYF	TGCAGTGCTAGAGTTAACCACCTCCCCACGCAGTATTTT	NA	TRBV20-1	TRBJ2-3	NA
CASSQDGRAADTQYF	TGCGCCAGCAGCCAAGATGGCAGGGCGGCAGATACGCAGTATTTT	many	TRBV4-1	TRBJ2-3	NA
CSARLQAAEQYF	TGCAGTGCTAGATTGCAGGCGGCCGAGCAGTACTTC	many	TRBV20-1	TRBJ2-7	NA
CASSLVAGNYEQYF	TGTGCCAGCAGCTTGGTTGCGGGGAACTACGAGCAGTACTTC	NA	TRBV5-6	TRBJ2-7	NA
CATAEGQGRGDEQFF	TGTGCCACAGCCGAGGGCCAGGGCCGGGGGGATGAGCAGTTCTTC	NA	TRBV24-1	TRBJ2-1	TRBD2
CASSLDGLYRGYTF	TGTGCCAGCAGTTTGGACGGCCTCTATCGGGGCTACACCTTC	many	TRBV12-3/TRBV12-4	TRBJ1-2	NA
CASSFSGEDGQPQHF	TGTGCCAGCAGCTTTTCGGGGGAAGATGGTCAGCCCCAGCATTTT	few	TRBV5-5	TRBJ1-5	NA
CASSAGNTIYF	TGTGCCAGCAGTGCTGGAAACACCATATATTTT	NA	TRBV2	TRBJ1-3	NA
CASSRARTDNEQFF	TGTGCCAGCTCACGGGCTAGAACAGACAATGAGCAGTTCTTC	NA	TRBV18	TRBJ2-1	NA
CASGTYGRDQPQHF	TGTGCCAGCGGCACGTATGGGCGGGACCAGCCCCAGCATTTT	NA	TRBV7-2	TRBJ1-5	NA
CASSDGLVSGGYTF	TGTGCCAGCAGCGATGGTCTGGTCTCTGGTGGCTACACCTTC	many	TRBV7-2	TRBJ1-2	NA
CASSLAGTEANVLTF	TGTGCCAGCAGCCTAGCGGGAACTGAGGCCAACGTCCTGACTTTC	NA	TRBV3-1	TRBJ2-6	TRBD2
CASSLAGQGAGDTEAFF	TGCGCCAGCAGCTTGGCCGGACAGGGGGCTGGAGACACTGAAGCTTTCTTT	NA	TRBV5-1	TRBJ1-1	TRBD1
CSAQGGPRTEAFF	TGCAGTGCCCAAGGGGGCCCGCGGACTGAAGCTTTCTTT	few	TRBV20-1	TRBJ1-1	TRBD1
CASSYGANYGYTF	TGTGCCAGCAGCTACGGCGCCAACTATGGCTACACCTTC	NA	TRBV11-2	TRBJ1-2	NA
CASSRSGAAYDTQYF	TGCGCCAGCAGCCGATCCGGGGCCGCGTATGATACGCAGTATTTT	many	TRBV4-1	TRBJ2-3	NA
CASSQEGRNTETFF	TGTGCCAGCAGCCAAGAGGGTAGGAACACTGAAACTTTCTTT	few	TRBV3-1	TRBJ1-1	NA
CATRDRVFSEQYF	TGTGCCACCCGGGACAGGGTTTTCTCCGAGCAGTACTTC	many	TRBV6-5	TRBJ2-7	TRBD1
CASSLYRGGFTDTQYF	TGTGCCAGCAGCTTATACCGAGGTGGCTTCACAGATACGCAGTATTTT	NA	TRBV7-9	TRBJ2-3	NA
CATSVSLGGRTDTQYF	TGTGCCACCAGTGTCTCACTAGGGGGCCGGACAGATACGCAGTATTTT	NA	TRBV24-1	TRBJ2-3	TRBD1
CASSDGYTYEQYF	TGTGCCAGCAGTGACGGCTACACCTACGAGCAGTACTTC	few	TRBV6-1	TRBJ2-7	NA
CASSVRVGRAEAFF	TGTGCCAGCAGCGTCAGGGTTGGGAGAGCTGAAGCTTTCTTT	few	TRBV5-5	TRBJ1-1	NA
CASSSGQIDGQYF	TGCGCCAGCAGCTCCGGACAGATCGACGGGCAGTACTTC	few	TRBV5-1	TRBJ2-7	NA
CASSPGILAEETQYF	TGTGCCAGCAGCCCGGGCATCCTAGCAGAAGAGACCCAGTACTTC	few	TRBV4-2	TRBJ2-5	NA
CSALPGAGNTIYF	TGCAGTGCCCTTCCCGGGGCTGGAAACACCATATATTTT	few	TRBV20-1	TRBJ1-3	NA
CASSASDRYTDTQYF	TGTGCCAGCAGTGCTAGCGACAGGTACACAGATACGCAGTATTTT	NA	TRBV12-3/TRBV12-4	TRBJ2-3	NA
CASSSGTSGTHEQFF	TGTGCCAGCAGCTCCGGGACTAGCGGGACTCATGAGCAGTTCTTC	NA	TRBV11-3	TRBJ2-1	TRBD2
CTSSSQGGETQYF	TGTACCAGCAGCTCTCAGGGAGGGGAGACCCAGTACTTC	few	TRBV7-2	TRBJ2-5	TRBD2
CASSPRQSNEQYF	TGTGCCAGCAGCCCCCGCCAGAGTAACGAGCAGTACTTC	many	TRBV7-2	TRBJ2-7	NA
CSVWTPSSGNTIYF	TGCAGCGTTTGGACACCCAGCTCTGGAAACACCATATATTTT	many	TRBV29-1	TRBJ1-3	NA
CASSLVLGEQFF	TGTGCCAGCAGCTTAGTCCTCGGTGAGCAGTTCTTC	many	TRBV7-2	TRBJ2-1	NA
CASSQDFGGRVEKLFF	TGCGCCAGCAGCCAAGATTTCGGGGGGCGCGTTGAAAAACTGTTTTTT	few	TRBV4-1	TRBJ1-4	NA
CSVSVGTNSPLHF	TGCAGCGTCTCTGTGGGGACGAATTCACCCCTCCACTTT	NA	TRBV29-1	TRBJ1-6	NA
CTSSQEGPRVITEAFF	TGCACCAGCAGCCAAGAGGGTCCGCGGGTGATCACTGAAGCTTTCTTT	NA	TRBV1	TRBJ1-1	NA
CASSFLGEAKNIQYF	TGTGCCAGCAGTTTCCTCGGTGAAGCCAAAAACATTCAGTACTTC	NA	TRBV6-6	TRBJ2-4	NA
CASSLRAVNSGANVLTF	TGCGCCAGCAGCTTGAGGGCCGTTAACTCTGGGGCCAACGTCCTGACTTTC	NA	TRBV5-1	TRBJ2-6	NA
CASSEDTLNTEAFF	TGCGCCAGCAGCGAGGACACTCTGAACACTGAAGCTTTCTTT	NA	TRBV5-1	TRBJ1-1	NA
CASSVETEETQYF	TGTGCCAGCAGCGTAGAAACTGAAGAGACCCAGTACTTC	NA	TRBV9	TRBJ2-5	NA
CASSVNGGKNTEAFF	TGTGCCAGCAGCGTAAATGGGGGGAAGAACACTGAAGCTTTCTTT	few	TRBV9	TRBJ1-1	NA
CASSLSLVQYNEQFF	TGTGCCAGCAGCTTGTCCTTGGTGCAGTACAATGAGCAGTTCTTC	NA	TRBV7-9	TRBJ2-1	NA
CASSLPQAGYTF	TGTGCCAGCAGCCTCCCTCAGGCTGGCTACACCTTC	once	TRBV7-2	TRBJ1-2	NA
CASSQRDRGLNTEAFF	TGCGCCAGCAGCCAGAGGGACAGGGGGCTGAACACTGAAGCTTTCTTT	few	TRBV4-1	TRBJ1-1	TRBD1
CATGGLADTGELFF	TGTGCCACGGGGGGACTAGCGGACACCGGGGAGCTGTTTTTT	few	TRBV3-1	TRBJ2-2	TRBD2